These 31 T cell receptor beta chains originate from one sample sequenced in a study of CD8+ T cells in alopecia areata. RNA extraction was followed by reverse transcription into cDNA, which acted as the sequencing template. The assay was immunoSEQ multiplex PCR, and TCRdb's table has in-frame clones only and misses some. The sample carries approximately 31,000 clones, about 83% recorded once. The sequenced sample consisted of NKG2D-low CD8+ T cells sorted from blood. These receptors originate from a human donor with alopecia areata.

This clone has a handful of counts. V usage is TRBV7-9 and J usage is TRBJ2-1; D ambiguous. In germline, CDR1 is SEHNR, CDR2 FQNEAQ (reference sequence). CDR3 size: 13 residues. V was cut by 4 bases and J by 8 bases, with 12 bases left in between. CDR3 nucleotide sequence: TGTGCCAGCAGCTCCCCAGGCTCGGATGAGCAGTTCTTC. Translated, it gives CASSSPGSDEQFF.

The CDR3 bases are TGTGCCAGCAGTTCAAGGGACACGTCGATTCCAGAGACCCAGTACTTC. It specifies CASSSRDTSIPETQYF. The rearrangement uses TRBV28 and TRBJ2-5; possible D gene TRBD1, 6 bases. This CDR3 is built from 16 residues. Germline CDR1 MDHEN, CDR2 SYDVKM. With 4 bases removed from V and 4 bases from J, the gap between germline ends came to 19 bases.

The table lists this clone with a count of one. The chain links TRBV4-3 to TRBJ2-3, with a possible D match to TRBD1 (5 bases). The CDR3 consists of 15 residues. Trimming took off 3 bases at V and 5 bases at J, with 15 bases between the two ends. From germline, CDR1 is LGHNA and CDR2 YSLEER. CDR3: CASSHWGQGLDTQYF. CDR3 coding DNA: TGCGCCAGCAGCCACTGGGGCCAGGGCCTAGATACGCAGTATTTT.

This rearrangement joins TRBV28 to TRBJ2-2; the D gene is possibly TRBD1 (6 bases). The CDR3 loop spans 17 amino acids. Deletions cut 3 bases from V and 0 bases from J, with 14 bases between. Germline V CDR1 and CDR2: MDHEN, SYDVKM. The CDR3 bases are TGTGCCAGCAGTTTCTTGGGACACAATACGAACACCGGGGAGCTGTTTTTT. Translated, it gives CASSFLGHNTNTGELFF.

CDR3 DNA: TGTGCCGCAAAACCGGGACAGGGTTTCGTGGAGCAGTACTTC. It codes for CAAKPGQGFVEQYF. The chain links TRBV27 to TRBJ2-7; 9 bases agree with TRBD1. This CDR3 region has 14 residues. V gave up 11 bases and J gave up 7 bases; unmatched junction bases: 15. Germline CDR1 and CDR2: MNHEY and SMNVEV (reference sequence).

This clone has more than one count but fewer than ten. This sequence joins TRBV19 and TRBJ2-3; 7 nucleotides line up with TRBD2. V shed 2 bases, J shed 5 bases, and the junction held 7 bases outside the gene matches. The length of the CDR3 is 15 residues. Germline lookup yields CDR1 LNHDA and CDR2 SQIVND (reference sequence). CDR3 residues: CASSIFMGGEDTQYF. The CDR3, as DNA: TGTGCCAGTAGTATATTCATGGGAGGGGAAGATACGCAGTATTTT.

The chain has TRBV19 and TRBJ2-1; D might be TRBD1 or TRBD2, each matching 6 bases. This CDR3 spans 14 amino acids. Trimming stripped 7 bases from V and 5 bases from J, with 15 bases between. CDR1 LNHDA and CDR2 SQIVND come from the germline V gene (reference sequence). The CDR3 sequence: CASTMTGANNEQFF. CDR3 DNA sequence: TGTGCCAGTACCATGACGGGGGCCAACAATGAGCAGTTCTTC.

The chain links TRBV6-5 to TRBJ2-7; tentatively, D is TRBD1 (6 bases). Trimming stripped 2 bases from V and 6 bases from J, with 17 bases between. The CDR3 is 15 amino acids. Germline loops: CDR1 MNHEY, CDR2 SVGAGI. The CDR3 bases are TGTGCCAGCAGTTACGCCACAGGGTATCTAAGCGAGCAGTACTTC. Translating gives CASSYATGYLSEQYF.

The rearrangement joins TRBV29-1 to TRBJ2-2; 9 bases map to TRBD1. The length of the CDR3 is 12 residues. J lost 5 bases, V lost 6 bases, and 1 base had no gene match. The germline gives CDR1 SQVTM, CDR2 ANQGSEA. The CDR3 region has the DNA TGCAGCGTCGACAGGGGGACCGGGGAGCTGTTTTTT. Translated, it gives CSVDRGTGELFF.

The gene calls are TRBV5-1 and TRBJ2-3; D remains unclear. The V end lost 1 base, the J end lost 0 bases, and 18 bases lay between the germline ends. The CDR3 consists of 18 residues. CDR1 SGHRS and CDR2 YFSETQ come from the germline V gene. The CDR3: CASSLFGQSLTSTDTQYF. The CDR3 DNA follows: TGCGCCAGCAGCTTGTTTGGCCAATCACTGACGAGCACAGATACGCAGTATTTT.

This clone was picked up one time. V and J are TRBV4-1 and TRBJ2-7; perhaps TRBD1 as D (5 bases). The V gene's germline CDR1 is MGHRA and CDR2 YSYEKL. The germline V and J ends were trimmed by 0 bases and 6 bases, with 15 bases remaining between them. The CDR3 spans 15 residues. CDR3 DNA sequence: TGCGCCAGCAGCCAAGAACCCGGCAGGGTGAGCGAGCAGTACTTC. This gives the protein CASSQEPGRVSEQYF.

J is TRBJ2-3 and V is TRBV28, with a possible D match to TRBD1 (6 bases). The length of the CDR3 is 14 residues. The germline V gene encodes CDR1 MDHEN and CDR2 SYDVKM. V lost 1 base to trimming and J lost 5 bases, with 10 bases between them. DNA of the CDR3: TGTGCCAGCAGTTTATTCTCAGGGGTAGATACGCAGTATTTT. Translated, it gives CASSLFSGVDTQYF. The full variable domain, its missing parts supplied by reference TRBV28 and TRBJ2-3, is DVKVTQSSRYLVKRTGEKVFLECVQDMDHENMFWYRQDPGLGLRLIYFSYDVKMKEKGDIPEGYSVSREKKERFSLILESASTNQTSMYLCASSLFSGVDTQYFGPGTRLTVL.

The chain links TRBV29-1 to TRBJ1-3; 8 nucleotides match TRBD1. V shed 7 bases, J shed 4 bases, and the junction held 9 bases outside the gene matches. CDR3 length: 14 amino acids. Looked up from germline, CDR1 is SQVTM and CDR2 is ANQGSEA. The CDR3 loop is CSGSGGVPGNTIYF. CDR3 nucleotides: TGCAGCGGATCAGGGGGCGTTCCGGGAAACACCATATATTTT.

This clone occurred a few times. The genes are TRBV7-2 and TRBJ2-3; 9 bases are shared with TRBD2. Germline V gene lookup returns CDR1 SGHTA and CDR2 FQGNSA. The CDR3 has 13 residues. V lost 9 bases and J lost 5; bases outside the gene matches: 6. The CDR3 is CARREGVEDTQYF. Here the CDR3 DNA reads TGTGCCAGGCGGGAGGGCGTGGAAGATACGCAGTATTTT.

The chain employs TRBV5-1 and TRBJ2-7; D remains unclear. With 2 bases removed from V and 3 bases from J, the gap between germline ends came to 9 bases. The CDR3 runs to 13 residues. CDR1 SGHRS and CDR2 YFSETQ come from the germline V gene. The CDR3, as DNA: TGCGCCAGCAGCTTCCGAATCAGCTACGAGCAGTACTTC. It yields the protein CASSFRISYEQYF.

The genes are TRBV5-1 and TRBJ2-2, with 9 bases matching TRBD1. This CDR3 contains 15 residues. V gave up 1 base and J gave up 5 bases; unmatched junction bases: 3. Germline assignment: CDR1 SGHRS and CDR2 YFSETQ. The CDR3 DNA follows: TGCGCCAGCAGCTTGAAACAGGGGGCAACCGGGGAGCTGTTTTTT. Residues: CASSLKQGATGELFF.

V is TRBV11-2 and J is TRBJ2-1; D tentatively fits TRBD1 or TRBD2 (5 bases each). The CDR3 is 14 residues long. Germline CDR1 reads SGHAT; CDR2 reads FQNNGV. V was cut by 6 bases and J by 8 bases, with 17 bases left in between. The CDR3 loop reads CASSGRDGGDEQFF. DNA for the CDR3: TGTGCCAGCAGTGGACGGGACGGTGGGGATGAGCAGTTCTTC.

The chain couples TRBV27 to TRBJ2-7, with 10 positions matching TRBD1. With V trimmed by 10 bases and J by 6 bases, 9 bases remained unmatched. Germline V gene lookup returns CDR1 MNHEY and CDR2 SMNVEV (reference sequence). There are 13 residues in the CDR3. Written as DNA, the CDR3 is TGTGCCACTGGATCGACAGGGGGCCTCGAGCAGTACTTC. This encodes CATGSTGGLEQYF.

The chain carries TRBV7-9 and TRBJ1-2; 7 bases map to TRBD1. This CDR3 is built from 15 residues. Germline-derived CDR1 and CDR2 are SEHNR and FQNEAQ (reference sequence). Trimming removed 5 bases from V and 5 bases from J; junction bases left unmatched: 11. The CDR3: CASSRKAGTAYGYTF. DNA for the CDR3: TGTGCCAGCAGCCGGAAGGCGGGGACAGCTTATGGCTACACCTTC.

The chain is built from TRBV29-1 and TRBJ1-2; D uncertain. The CDR3 runs 14 residues. V was shortened by 0 bases and J by 7 bases, with 15 bases between the two germline ends. The germline V gene encodes CDR1 SQVTM and CDR2 ANQGSEA. The CDR3 DNA reads as TGCAGCGTTGAAGAAAGAGGGTTGAGTCCTGGCTACACCTTC. Protein product: CSVEERGLSPGYTF.

This clone appeared once. The chain links TRBV27 to TRBJ2-7; possibly TRBD1 for D (6 bases). The V end was cut by 6 bases, the J end by 3 bases, with 12 bases between. From germline, CDR1 is MNHEY and CDR2 SMNVEV (reference sequence). This CDR3 region has 13 residues. CDR3 DNA: TGTGCCAGCAGCCTCGGACAGCACTACGAGCAGTACTTC. Amino acid sequence: CASSLGQHYEQYF.

The J gene is TRBJ1-5, the V gene TRBV27; D call uncertain. Per the germline V gene, CDR1 is MNHEY and CDR2 is SMNVEV (reference sequence). The CDR3 consists of 13 residues. V was cut by 10 bases and J by 6 bases, with 16 bases left in between. The DNA of the CDR3 is TGTGCCACGTGGGAGTGGCCCGGTCAGCCCCAGCATTTT. Translation gives CATWEWPGQPQHF.

The chain recombines TRBV5-1 with TRBJ2-1; 13 bases match TRBD2. The CDR3 has 17 residues. Germline V gene lookup returns CDR1 SGHRS and CDR2 YFSETQ. The J segment lost 3 bases and the V segment lost 2 bases, leaving 5 bases of the junction unmatched. In DNA form, the CDR3 reads TGCGCCAGCAGCTTAGGACTAGCGGGGGTAAACTACAATGAGCAGTTCTTC. Its protein product is CASSLGLAGVNYNEQFF. Variable domain in full (rest from reference TRBV5-1 and TRBJ2-1): KAGVTQTPRYLIKTRGQQVTLSCSPISGHRSVSWYQQTPGQGLQFLFEYFSETQRNKGNFPGRFSGRQFSNSRSEMNVSTLELGDSALYLCASSLGLAGVNYNEQFFGPGTRLTVL.

This sequence joins TRBV29-1 and TRBJ2-1; TRBD2 is a possible D gene (5 bases). The V and J ends lost 5 bases and 1 base respectively, with 12 bases between them. The CDR3 spans 14 residues. CDR1 and CDR2 from the germline V gene are SQVTM and ANQGSEA. The CDR3 DNA follows: TGCAGCGTTCTTGGTACTAGTTCCTACAATGAGCAGTTCTTC. Translated, it gives CSVLGTSSYNEQFF.

This rearrangement joins TRBV7-9 to TRBJ2-1; D might be TRBD1 (5 bases). V dropped 1 base and J dropped 8 bases, with 12 bases sitting between them. Germline V gives CDR1 SEHNR, CDR2 FQNEAQ (reference sequence). The CDR3 contains 14 residues. The CDR3 DNA is TGTGCCAGCAGCTTAGGGGATCAGGGATATGAGCAGTTCTTC. It specifies CASSLGDQGYEQFF. The full variable domain, completed using reference TRBV7-9 and TRBJ2-1, is DTGVSQNPRHKITKRGQNVTFRCDPISEHNRLYWYRQTLGQGPEFLTYFQNEAQLEKSRLLSDRFSAERPKGSFSTLEIQRTEQGDSAMYLCASSLGDQGYEQFFGPGTRLTVL.

The V gene is TRBV7-3, the J gene TRBJ2-3; 8 nucleotides match TRBD2. Germline assignment: CDR1 SGHTA and CDR2 FQGTGA. The V gene end was trimmed by 3 bases and the J gene end by 4 bases; junction bases not matched to a gene: 6. The CDR3 runs to 15 residues. In DNA, the CDR3 is TGTGCCAGCAGCTTGAGCGGGGGATTCGCAGATACGCAGTATTTT. Translated: CASSLSGGFADTQYF.

The chain has TRBV27 and TRBJ1-2; weak D call: TRBD1 (6 bases). The CDR3 runs 15 residues. CDR1 MNHEY and CDR2 SMNVEV come from the germline V gene (reference sequence). Trimming left V 1 base short and J 3 bases short, with 12 bases between. CDR3 nucleotides: TGTGCCAGCAGTTTATATGCAGGGGCCGACTATGGCTACACCTTC. This sequence encodes CASSLYAGADYGYTF.

V and J are TRBV2 and TRBJ2-1, with D possibly matching TRBD2 (6 bases). V gave up 5 bases and J gave up 2 bases, with 10 bases separating them. CDR3 length: 14 residues. Germline V CDR1 and CDR2: SNHLY, FYNNEI. The CDR3 reads CASSWLATYNEQFF. The CDR3 DNA sequence: TGTGCCAGCAGTTGGCTAGCGACCTACAATGAGCAGTTCTTC.

The chain couples TRBV6-1 to TRBJ2-5, with TRBD1 matching over 11 bases. V was pared by 6 bases and J by 4 bases, with 7 bases of the junction left unmatched. The CDR3 runs 15 residues. The germline CDR1 and CDR2 sequences are MNHNS and SASEGT. CDR3 nucleotide sequence: TGTGCCAGCAGGGCCGGGACAGGGGGTGGAGAGACCCAGTACTTC. As protein: CASRAGTGGGETQYF.

The chain combines TRBV30 with TRBJ1-2; D is ambiguous. The CDR3 totals 15 residues. V lost 4 bases and J 2 bases, leaving 17 bases between the germline ends. The germline V gene has CDR1 GTSNPN and CDR2 SVGIG (reference sequence). This chain's CDR3 is CAWTPLQRSNYGYTF. For the CDR3, the DNA is TGTGCCTGGACTCCTCTGCAGCGATCCAACTATGGCTACACCTTC. The variable domain in full, completed from reference TRBV30 and TRBJ1-2, reads SQTIHQWPATLVQPVGSPLSLECTVEGTSNPNLYWYRQAAGRGLQLLFYSVGIGQISSEVPQNLSASRPQDRQFILSSKKLLLSDSGFYLCAWTPLQRSNYGYTFGSGTRLTVV.

This rearrangement joins TRBV29-1 to TRBJ2-1; TRBD2 matches at 8 bases. The CDR3 contains 16 residues. The V gene's germline CDR1 is SQVTM and CDR2 ANQGSEA. J lost 4 bases, V lost 7 bases, and 15 bases had no gene match. The CDR3 protein is CSASAPDSGDYNEQFF. DNA of the CDR3: TGCAGCGCCTCTGCCCCGGATAGCGGGGATTACAATGAGCAGTTCTTC.